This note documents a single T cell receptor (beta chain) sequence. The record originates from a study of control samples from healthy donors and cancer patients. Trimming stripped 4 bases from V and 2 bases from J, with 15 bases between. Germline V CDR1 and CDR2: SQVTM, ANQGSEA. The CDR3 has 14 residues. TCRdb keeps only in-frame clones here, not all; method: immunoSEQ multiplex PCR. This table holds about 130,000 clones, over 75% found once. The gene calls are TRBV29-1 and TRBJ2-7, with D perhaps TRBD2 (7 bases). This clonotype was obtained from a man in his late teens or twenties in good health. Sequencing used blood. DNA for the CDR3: TGCAGCGTTGGAGGGGGGGGCGGAACCTACGAGCAGTACTTC. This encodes CSVGGGGGTYEQYF.